This TCR beta chain was recovered during a study of blood T cell repertoires in COVID-19. On the study more broadly: Acute-phase and convalescent COVID-19 samples originated in the United States, Italy and Spain.

Method: immunoSEQ multiplex PCR; TCRdb's copy keeps in-frame clones and lacks some. The sample lists around 340,000 clones, 86% occurring once. The CDR3 spans 12 residues. V was trimmed by 10 bases and J by 1 base, leaving 10 bases between them. Germline V gene data show CDR1 as ENHRY and CDR2 as SYGVKD. The sequence came from a woman aged 40 to 49 with acute COVID-19. The genes are TRBV10-3 and TRBJ1-1; D gene ambiguous. Input material: PBMCs or T cells enriched from blood (not recorded which). CDR3 region: CATRGANTEAFF. CDR3 DNA sequence: TGTGCCACTCGGGGAGCGAACACTGAAGCTTTCTTT.